The 27 T cell receptor beta chains presented below share a single source sample, sequenced in a study of T cell repertoires in cytomegalovirus infection. What these receptors recognize is not known. TCRdb independently ran MiXCR on the reads; one entry per CDR3 protein. This table has 450,000 to 650,000 distinct CDR3 sequences, about 39% appearing once. The material was cultured PBMCs, obtained from culture after CMV antigen stimulation. All receptors come from a human donor in good health (CMV status not recorded). Some clones in this sample may be carry-over from other donors' samples.

This clonotype came up a few times. V gene TRBV6-1 combines with J gene TRBJ1-2; TRBD1 matches 7 bases. CDR3 length: 13 amino acids. Germline V gene data show CDR1 as MNHNS and CDR2 as SASEGT. The J segment lost 4 bases and the V segment lost 4 bases, leaving 3 bases of the junction unmatched. The DNA of the CDR3 is TGTGCCAGCAGTGGACAGGGCGGCTATGGCTACACCTTC. Residues: CASSGQGGYGYTF.

A note on this clonotype: The CDR3 does not end in the conserved phenylalanine or tryptophan, so this is likely a read error. The chain joins TRBV5-1 to TRBJ2-1, with TRBD2 identical over 9 bases. Germline-derived CDR1 and CDR2 are SGHRS and YFSETQ. This CDR3 has 15 amino acids. The junction had 7 bases not matched to a gene; V was cut back by 4 bases and J by 5 bases. The CDR3 DNA reads as TGCGCCAGCAGCGCCGGGACTAGCAGCCACAATGAGCAGTTCCTC. Translation: CASSAGTSSHNEQFL.

V and J are TRBV3-1 and TRBJ2-5; D call uncertain. Germline CDR1 LGHDT, CDR2 YNNKEL (reference sequence). Trimming cost V 4 bases and J 5 bases, with 11 bases left between them. The CDR3 consists of 13 residues. The CDR3 sequence: CASSPDPVETQYF. The CDR3 DNA is TGTGCCAGCAGCCCGGACCCGGTGGAGACCCAGTACTTC.

The chain uses TRBV28 and TRBJ1-5; D not resolved. V was clipped by 5 bases and J by 3 bases, with 11 bases between them. This CDR3 is 14 amino acids long. Looked up from germline, CDR1 is MDHEN and CDR2 is SYDVKM. CDR3 sequence: CASSLGSLNQPQHF. CDR3 in DNA: TGTGCCAGCAGTCTCGGCAGCCTCAATCAGCCCCAGCATTTT.

This clonotype has a handful of counts. The chain recombines TRBV10-2 with TRBJ1-4; perhaps TRBD1 as D (5 bases). Trimming cost V 0 bases and J 7 bases, with 15 bases left between them. CDR1 WSHSY and CDR2 SAAADI come from the germline V gene. The CDR3 is 16 residues long. For the CDR3, the DNA is TGCGCCAGCAGTGAGTCGACGGCAGGGCAATCTGAAAAACTGTTTTTT. Residues: CASSESTAGQSEKLFF.

J is TRBJ2-7 and V is TRBV11-2, with D possibly matching TRBD2 (6 bases). Germline V gene data show CDR1 as SGHAT and CDR2 as FQNNGV. The CDR3 is 14 residues long. V was clipped by 5 bases and J by 4 bases, with 15 bases between them. This chain's CDR3 is CASSGYKEGYEQYF. DNA of the CDR3: TGTGCCAGCAGCGGATACAAGGAGGGATACGAGCAGTACTTC.

This clonotype was observed many times. The chain has TRBV7-2 and TRBJ1-5; D remains unclear. Per the germline V gene, CDR1 is SGHTA and CDR2 is FQGNSA. The CDR3 extends over 12 amino acids. Deletions cut 6 bases from V and 0 bases from J, with 3 bases between. The DNA of the CDR3 is TGTGCCAGCAGTTATAGCAATCAGCCCCAGCATTTT. It yields the protein CASSYSNQPQHF. The variable domain in full, completed from reference TRBV7-2 and TRBJ1-5, reads GAGVSQSPSNKVTEKGKDVELRCDPISGHTALYWYRQSLGQGLEFLIYFQGNSAPDKSGLPSDRFSAERTGGSVSTLTIQRTQQEDSAVYLCASSYSNQPQHFGDGTRLSIL.

The J gene is TRBJ1-6, the V gene TRBV30; D not certain. The CDR3 loop spans 17 amino acids. In germline, CDR1 is GTSNPN, CDR2 SVGIG (reference sequence). Trimming cost V 0 bases and J 10 bases, with 22 bases left between them. CDR3 DNA sequence: TGTGCCTGGAGTGTCGAGGATTTCTCTTCCTCCGGGTCACCCCTCCACTTT. Residues: CAWSVEDFSSSGSPLHF. The full variable domain, with the rest looked up from reference TRBV30 and TRBJ1-6, is SQTIHQWPATLVQPVGSPLSLECTVEGTSNPNLYWYRQAAGRGLQLLFYSVGIGQISSEVPQNLSASRPQDRQFILSSKKLLLSDSGFYLCAWSVEDFSSSGSPLHFGNGTRLTVT.

This chain joins TRBV7-2 and TRBJ1-6, with TRBD1 matching 8 bases. J was trimmed by 8 bases and V by 3 bases; bases with no gene match: 6. Germline V gene data show CDR1 as SGHTA and CDR2 as FQGNSA. This CDR3 has 15 residues. In DNA form, the CDR3 reads TGTGCCAGCAGCTTGGAACAGGGGGTGGATTCACCCCTCCACTTT. Translating it yields CASSLEQGVDSPLHF.

This rearrangement joins TRBV6-1 to TRBJ2-5, with D unresolved. The germline gives CDR1 MNHNS, CDR2 SASEGT. V lost 7 bases, J lost 0 bases, and 9 bases lay in between. The CDR3 runs to 13 residues. CDR3 amino acids: CASIRPNQETQYF. DNA of the CDR3: TGTGCCAGCATCAGACCTAACCAAGAGACCCAGTACTTC.

V usage is TRBV20-1 and J usage is TRBJ1-5; D gene unclear. Per the germline V gene, CDR1 is DFQATT and CDR2 is SNEGSKA (reference sequence). The CDR3 is made up of 24 amino acids. The V gene lost 1 base and the J gene lost 0 bases, with 37 bases spanning the gap. The CDR3 DNA sequence: TGCAGTGCTAGAGGCCGTGGGTCCCCTTCTCGGAAAGACCCGCGAACTAATAGCAATCAGCCCCAGCATTTT. Protein sequence: CSARGRGSPSRKDPRTNSNQPQHF.

This chain connects TRBV20-1 to TRBJ1-5, with D possibly matching TRBD1 (5 bases). With 6 bases removed from V and 0 bases from J, the gap between germline ends came to 15 bases. The CDR3 contains 15 residues. Germline V lookup: CDR1 DFQATT, CDR2 SNEGSKA (reference sequence). CDR3 DNA sequence: TGCAGTGCCACCGACAGATTTTATAGCAATCAGCCCCAGCATTTT. Protein product: CSATDRFYSNQPQHF.

Only a few counts were recorded for this clonotype. The gene calls are TRBV20-1 and TRBJ1-4; D is unclear. This CDR3 contains 14 residues. CDR1 DFQATT and CDR2 SNEGSKA come from the germline V gene (reference sequence). Trimming took 2 bases from V and 8 from J, leaving 15 bases between them. CDR3 sequence reads: CSARSRTGNEKLFF. CDR3 in DNA: TGCAGTGCTAGATCCCGGACGGGGAACGAAAAACTGTTTTTT.

This clonotype was seen at least ten times. This rearrangement joins TRBV28 to TRBJ1-1; D not resolved. This CDR3 region has 18 residues. Trimming stripped 5 bases from V and 1 base from J, with 23 bases between. Germline lookup yields CDR1 MDHEN and CDR2 SYDVKM. The chain's CDR3 is CASSVAGTGLGRNTEAFF. In DNA form, the CDR3 reads TGTGCCAGCAGTGTTGCCGGAACGGGTCTCGGCCGGAACACTGAAGCTTTCTTT.

This clonotype was detected a few times. The rearrangement links TRBV4-1 to TRBJ1-5, with D unresolved. The V end was cut by 1 base, the J end by 2 bases, with 15 bases between. Looked up from germline, CDR1 is MGHRA and CDR2 is YSYEKL. The CDR3 loop spans 17 amino acids. CDR3 nucleotide sequence: TGCGCCAGCAGCCAAGTCGATATGGGGTTCGGCAATCAGCCCCAGCATTTT. This encodes CASSQVDMGFGNQPQHF.

This clonotype was counted only a few times. The chain links TRBV12-5 to TRBJ1-5, with D perhaps matching TRBD1 (5 bases). There are 13 residues in the CDR3. Trimming removed 6 bases from V and 5 bases from J, with 11 bases in between. The germline CDR1 and CDR2 sequences are LGHNT and FRNRAP. CDR3 coding DNA: TGTGCTAGTGGCCAGGGAGAATATCAGCCCCAGCATTTT. Translation gives CASGQGEYQPQHF.

The chain recombines TRBV2 with TRBJ2-3, with D hard to call. The V gene lost 7 bases and the J gene lost 0 bases, with 8 bases spanning the gap. The CDR3 is 13 residues long. CDR1 SNHLY and CDR2 FYNNEI come from the germline V gene. In nucleotides, the CDR3 is TGTGCCAGCACCTTGGGGAGCACAGATACGCAGTATTTT. Residues: CASTLGSTDTQYF.

This clonotype was picked up a small number of times. The rearrangement joins TRBV10-3 to TRBJ2-7; 9 bases line up with TRBD1. Trimming at V came to 2 bases and at J to 2 bases, leaving 1 base not matched to a gene. Per the germline V gene, CDR1 is ENHRY and CDR2 is SYGVKD. The CDR3 runs 14 residues. The CDR3 region has the DNA TGTGCCATCAGTGAGGGGACAGGGACCTACGAGCAGTACTTC. It translates to CAISEGTGTYEQYF.

V and J are TRBV5-4 and TRBJ2-3; 7 positions match TRBD1. The germline gives CDR1 SGHNT, CDR2 YYREEE (reference sequence). The CDR3 spans 15 residues. Germline trimming cut 3 bases from V and 3 bases from J; bases unmatched to any gene: 7. The DNA for the CDR3 is TGTGCCAGCAGCTATGAACCACAGGGGACAGATACGCAGTATTTT. It yields the protein CASSYEPQGTDTQYF.

This chain links TRBV19 with TRBJ2-7; TRBD1 matches 7 bases. V was pared by 3 bases and J by 2 bases, with 10 bases of the junction left unmatched. Germline CDR1 reads LNHDA; CDR2 reads SQIVND (reference sequence). The CDR3 extends over 16 amino acids. CDR3 amino acids: CASSIFPTGTTYEQYF. CDR3 nucleotides: TGTGCCAGTAGTATCTTTCCGACAGGGACCACCTACGAGCAGTACTTC. Together with reference TRBV19 and TRBJ2-7, the CDR3 gives the full variable domain: DGGITQSPKYLFRKEGQNVTLSCEQNLNHDAMYWYRQDPGQGLRLIYYSQIVNDFQKGDIAEGYSVSREKKESFPLTVTSAQKNPTAFYLCASSIFPTGTTYEQYFGPGTRLTVT.

This clonotype was found a few times. This chain links TRBV6-5 with TRBJ2-7; D is possibly TRBD2 (6 bases). This CDR3 contains 18 residues. Trimming took 0 bases from V and 5 from J, leaving 23 bases between them. In germline, CDR1 is MNHEY, CDR2 SVGAGI. The CDR3 region has the DNA TGTGCCAGCAGTTACTCGATCCAAACCGGGACTTTAGTCAACGAGCAGTACTTC. This codes for CASSYSIQTGTLVNEQYF.

The chain employs TRBV20-1 and TRBJ2-1, with D possibly being TRBD2 (5 bases). Germline-derived CDR1 and CDR2 are DFQATT and SNEGSKA (reference sequence). Trimming took 0 bases from V and 10 from J, leaving 16 bases between them. The CDR3 length is 14 residues. The CDR3 here is CSAREPLGGSEQFF. As DNA, the CDR3 is TGCAGTGCTAGAGAGCCCCTGGGTGGGAGCGAGCAGTTCTTC.

This clonotype was recorded once. This rearrangement joins TRBV20-1 to TRBJ1-6; the match to TRBD1 covers 7 bases. J was trimmed by 5 bases and V by 6 bases; bases with no gene match: 7. This CDR3 spans 14 amino acids. Germline CDR1 and CDR2: DFQATT and SNEGSKA (reference sequence). The CDR3 DNA follows: TGCAGTGCAAATCGCAGGGGGGATAATTCACCCCTCCACTTT. Protein product: CSANRRGDNSPLHF.

The V gene is TRBV6-5, the J gene TRBJ2-1; D is perhaps TRBD1 or TRBD2 (5 bases each). This CDR3 is 15 amino acids long. The V end was cut by 6 bases, the J end by 4 bases, with 16 bases between. Per germline, CDR1 MNHEY and CDR2 SVGAGI. The CDR3 sequence: CASRGPGTMYNEQFF. The CDR3 DNA follows: TGTGCCAGCAGGGGTCCCGGGACGATGTACAATGAGCAGTTCTTC.

This clonotype has a single count. The gene calls are TRBV2 and TRBJ2-5, with unresolved D. The germline V gene has CDR1 SNHLY and CDR2 FYNNEI. This CDR3 has 13 amino acids. The V end was cut by 5 bases, the J end by 2 bases, with 9 bases between. In DNA form, the CDR3 reads TGTGCCAGCAGTATTGTGGAGCAAGAGACCCAGTACTTC. The encoded protein is CASSIVEQETQYF.

Concerning this clonotype: Here the CDR3 omits its conserved ending phenylalanine or tryptophan, so a read error is the likely source. The limits of the CDR3 on the DNA are not certain, so only TCRdb's listed CDR3 is given. This chain uses TRBV6-2 or TRBV6-3 with TRBJ2-4; the table's TRBD2 call for D was not verified on the DNA. Per germline, CDR1 MNHEY and CDR2 SVGEGT. The CDR3 region is 11 residues in length, termini included. CDR3 protein: CASSHGRTPRS.

This clonotype was picked up a small number of times. The chain is built from TRBV7-8 and TRBJ2-5; weak D call: TRBD1 (6 bases). Germline CDR1 reads SGHVS; CDR2 reads FQNEAQ. V lost 5 bases to trimming and J lost 5 bases, with 24 bases between them. CDR3 length: 17 amino acids. The CDR3 sequence: CASSPPLRGHPSETQYF. For the CDR3, the DNA is TGTGCCAGCAGCCCTCCCCTAAGGGGACACCCCTCCGAGACCCAGTACTTC.